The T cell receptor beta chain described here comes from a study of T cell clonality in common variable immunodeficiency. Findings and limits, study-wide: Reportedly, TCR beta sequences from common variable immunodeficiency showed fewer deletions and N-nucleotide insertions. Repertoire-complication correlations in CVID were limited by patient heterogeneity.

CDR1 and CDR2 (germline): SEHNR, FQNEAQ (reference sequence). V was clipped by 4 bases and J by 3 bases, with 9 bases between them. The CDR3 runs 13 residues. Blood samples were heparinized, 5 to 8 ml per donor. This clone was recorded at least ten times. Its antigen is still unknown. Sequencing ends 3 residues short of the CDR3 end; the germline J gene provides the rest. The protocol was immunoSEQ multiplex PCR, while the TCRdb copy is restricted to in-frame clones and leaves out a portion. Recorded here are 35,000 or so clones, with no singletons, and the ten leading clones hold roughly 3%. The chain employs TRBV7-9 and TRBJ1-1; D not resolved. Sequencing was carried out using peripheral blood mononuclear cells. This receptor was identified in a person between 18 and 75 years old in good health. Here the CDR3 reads CASSSLLDTEAFF. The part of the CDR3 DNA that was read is TGTGCCAGCAGCTCCCTATTGGACACTGAA.